This TCR beta chain was captured by sequencing in a study of early T cells in non-severe SARS-CoV-2 infection. On the study more broadly: Unpaired chains resulted from sequencing bulk RNA of unsorted whole blood.

Findings of the study overall: Lookups in VDJdb leaned toward anti-spike CD8 responses and missed private and CD4 specificities.

This CDR3 has 16 amino acids. CDR1 and CDR2 from the germline V gene are SGHKS and YYEKEE (reference sequence). The V gene lost 0 bases and the J gene lost 0 bases, with 10 bases spanning the gap. This clonotype was recorded at least ten times. Its antigen remains unidentified. Unique molecular identifiers were added to individual cDNA molecules. TCRdb re-analysed the 5' RACE reads in MiXCR, keeping a single row per CDR3 protein. This repertoire shows some 57,000 distinct CDR3 sequences, 10% to 11% found once; its top ten account for about 1.5%. This TCR derives from an adult who was a healthcare worker with PCR-confirmed SARS-CoV-2 infection or an uninfected control (not recorded which). This rearrangement joins TRBV5-5 to TRBJ2-4, with D possibly TRBD2 on 6 matching bases. The sample taken for sequencing was whole blood. CDR3 in amino acids: CASSLVGGLAKNIQYF. CDR3 in DNA: TGTGCCAGCAGCTTGGTTGGGGGACTAGCCAAAAACATTCAGTACTTC.